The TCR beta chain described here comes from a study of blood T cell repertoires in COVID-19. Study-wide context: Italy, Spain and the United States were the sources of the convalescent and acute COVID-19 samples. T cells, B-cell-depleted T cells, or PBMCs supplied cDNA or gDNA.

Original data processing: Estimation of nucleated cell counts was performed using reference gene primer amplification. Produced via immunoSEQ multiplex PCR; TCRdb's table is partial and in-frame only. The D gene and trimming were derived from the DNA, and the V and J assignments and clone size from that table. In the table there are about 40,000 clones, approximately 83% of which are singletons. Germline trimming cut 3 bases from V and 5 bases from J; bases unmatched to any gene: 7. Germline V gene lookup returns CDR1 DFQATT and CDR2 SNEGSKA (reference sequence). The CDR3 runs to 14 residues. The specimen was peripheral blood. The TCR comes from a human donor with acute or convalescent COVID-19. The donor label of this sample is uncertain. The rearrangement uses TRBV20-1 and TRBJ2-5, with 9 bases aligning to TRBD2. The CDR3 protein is CSASPGLASETQYF. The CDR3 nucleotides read TGCAGTGCTAGTCCGGGACTAGCATCGGAGACCCAGTACTTC.